Each of the 21 T cell receptor beta chains below was sequenced from the same sample in a study of spatial heterogeneity in lung cancer. Noted time point: sample taken at primary tumor resection. Whole RNA, isolated from tumor, nontumor lung or frozen PBMC, was sequenced without prior sorting. TCRdb itself ran the 5' RACE reads through MiXCR, one entry per CDR3 protein. The table records roughly 10,000 distinct CDR3 sequences, approximately 3.5% of them present only once. This specimen consisted of normal lung tissue next to the tumor, obtained at surgery. These receptors were collected from a male donor with early-stage non-small cell lung cancer.

This clonotype appeared many times. The library was prepared for alpha chains; this beta chain is a stray read, so its frequency means little. The rearrangement uses TRBV18 and TRBJ2-3, with 10 bases that match TRBD2. Trimming removed 4 bases from V and 1 base from J; junction bases left unmatched: 8. CDR1 is KGHSH and CDR2 is LQKENI in the germline V gene. The CDR3 runs to 17 residues. The CDR3 nucleotides are TGTGCCAGCTCACAGACGCTAACTAGCGGGGGCACAGATACGCAGTATTTT. It encodes CASSQTLTSGGTDTQYF.

This clonotype was counted many times. This beta chain is an off-target read within a library intended for alpha chains, so its frequency means little. V is TRBV4-2 and J is TRBJ1-6; no firm D call. The length of the CDR3 is 13 residues. CDR1 LGHNA and CDR2 YNFKEQ come from the germline V gene. Trimming shortened V by 0 bases and J by 9 bases, and 6 bases separated the two germline ends. CDR3 residues: CASSQESGSPLHF. Written as DNA, the CDR3 is TGTGCCAGCAGCCAAGAATCGGGTTCACCCCTCCACTTT.

This clonotype is medium-sized within its sample. An end of the junction differs from the germline gene, which may be a read error. This beta chain is an off-target read within a library intended for alpha chains, so its frequency means little. The chain carries TRBV7-9 and TRBJ1-6; D remains ambiguous. Germline CDR1 SEHNR, CDR2 FQNEAQ (reference sequence). CDR3 size: 15 residues. The CDR3 loop reads CASGFASSYNSPLHF. For the CDR3, the DNA is TGTGCCAGCGGCTTCGCGAGCTCCTATAATTCACCCCTCCACTTT. Full variable domain (rest looked up from reference TRBV7-9 and TRBJ1-6): DTGVSQNPRHKITKRGQNVTFRCDPISEHNRLYWYRQTLGQGPEFLTYFQNEAQLEKSRLLSDRFSAERPKGSFSTLEIQRTEQGDSAMYLCASGFASSYNSPLHFGNGTRLTVT.

This clonotype was found many times. This beta chain was picked up by a library intended for alpha chains and is off target, so its count carries little meaning. The genes are TRBV15 and TRBJ2-3, with no clear D. This CDR3 region has 12 residues. Germline loops: CDR1 LNHNV, CDR2 YYDKDF (reference sequence). Trimming cost V 1 base and J 5 bases, with 4 bases left between them. The CDR3 bases are TGTGCCACCAGCAGAGGAAGAGATACGCAGTATTTT. It encodes CATSRGRDTQYF.

This clonotype is medium-sized by share. Because this beta chain is a stray read in a library intended to capture alpha chains, its abundance should not be given much weight. J is TRBJ1-5 and V is TRBV20-1; D uncertain. Trimming stripped 3 bases from V and 3 bases from J, with 12 bases between. Germline V gene lookup returns CDR1 DFQATT and CDR2 SNEGSKA (reference sequence). CDR3 size: 14 residues. Written as DNA, the CDR3 is TGCAGTGCTAGCGTCAGCCAAGTCAATCAGCCCCAGCATTTT. Translating it yields CSASVSQVNQPQHF.

This clonotype was counted many times. Since it is a stray read in a library aimed at alpha chains, this beta chain has a size that is not meaningful. The chain carries TRBV12-3 or TRBV12-4 and TRBJ2-2; no firm D call. Deletions cut 5 bases from V and 4 bases from J, with 17 bases between. The CDR3 runs 16 residues. The CDR3 DNA follows: TGTGCCAGCAGTCGACACGCGGACGGCGCCACCGGGGAGCTGTTTTTT. This translates into CASSRHADGATGELFF.

This clonotype was seen at least ten times. The library was built for alpha chains, so this beta chain is an off-target read and its size means little. This rearrangement joins TRBV19 to TRBJ2-1; D may match TRBD1 or TRBD2 (5 bases each). Germline values: CDR1 LNHDA, CDR2 SQIVND (reference sequence). The germline V and J ends were trimmed by 9 bases and 3 bases, with 15 bases remaining between them. The CDR3 runs 14 residues. This CDR3 is CASSPGSLYNEQFF. The DNA for the CDR3 is TGTGCCAGCTCCCCAGGGAGTCTCTACAATGAGCAGTTCTTC. Complete variable domain (other parts from reference TRBV19 and TRBJ2-1): DGGITQSPKYLFRKEGQNVTLSCEQNLNHDAMYWYRQDPGQGLRLIYYSQIVNDFQKGDIAEGYSVSREKKESFPLTVTSAQKNPTAFYLCASSPGSLYNEQFFGPGTRLTVL.

A word on this clonotype: This beta chain is an unintended read in a library built for alpha chains; its size means little. The chain recombines TRBV20-1 with TRBJ1-5, with D possibly TRBD1 on 5 matching bases. Trimming shortened V by 0 bases and J by 5 bases, and 14 bases separated the two germline ends. The length of the CDR3 is 15 residues. CDR1 is DFQATT and CDR2 is SNEGSKA in the germline V gene (reference sequence). The CDR3 nucleotides are TGCAGTGCTAGAGAGCTCCCGGGGGAAGATCAGCCCCAGCATTTT. Protein sequence: CSARELPGEDQPQHF.

This clonotype qualifies as large. This beta chain slipped into a library made for alpha chains as a stray read, so its size is not meaningful. CDR3 loop: CASSYWLGGHSPLHF. DNA of the CDR3: TGTGCCAGCAGTTACTGGCTGGGGGGGCATTCACCCCTCCACTTT. The gene calls are TRBV6-5 and TRBJ1-6; tentative D call: TRBD1 (6 bases). CDR1 is MNHEY, CDR2 SVGAGI, per germline. The V and J ends lost 1 base and 8 bases respectively, with 12 bases between them. This CDR3 region has 15 residues.

In the case of this clonotype: This sequence may be a read error, since a much larger clone differs from it by one base. With the library built for alpha chains, this beta chain is off target and its frequency is not meaningful. The rearrangement joins TRBV4-1 to TRBJ2-3; D not resolved. The germline gives CDR1 MGHRA, CDR2 YSYEKL. The CDR3 totals 16 residues. CDR3 residues: CASNQDRTTSTDTQYF. CDR3 nucleotide sequence: TGCGCCAGCAACCAAGATCGGACGACTAGCACAGATACGCAGTATTTT.

This clonotype was recorded at least ten times. This beta chain turned up in a library designed for alpha chains; as an off-target read, its abundance says little. The rearrangement joins TRBV6-6 to TRBJ2-5; 9 positions match TRBD2. The CDR3 covers 15 residues. Germline-derived CDR1 and CDR2 are MNHNY and SVGAGI (reference sequence). The ends lost 7 bases at V and 1 base at J; junction bases unmatched: 7. The CDR3 loop is CASIGLANPQETQYF. As DNA, the CDR3 is TGTGCCAGCATTGGACTAGCGAACCCCCAAGAGACCCAGTACTTC.

This clonotype was seen more than once but under ten times. This beta chain came through as a stray read in a library set up for alpha chains, and its size says little. The gene calls are TRBV12-3 or TRBV12-4 and TRBJ2-3; a weak D match, TRBD2 (6 bases). Trimming took 3 bases from V and 10 from J, leaving 11 bases between them. The CDR3 totals 12 residues. The CDR3 here is CASSFPGGAQYF. As DNA, the CDR3 is TGTGCCAGCAGTTTCCCGGGCGGGGCGCAGTATTTT.

This clonotype was counted many times. Within a library made for alpha chains, this beta chain is off target, and its count is uninformative. The V and J genes are TRBV10-2 and TRBJ2-3; TRBD2 agrees at 8 bases. The CDR3 runs to 14 residues. Germline CDR1 WSHSY, CDR2 SAAADI. V gave up 3 bases and J gave up 1 base; unmatched junction bases: 0. The CDR3 region has the DNA TGCGCCAGCAGTGAAGCGGGAGGCACAGATACGCAGTATTTT. Translating gives CASSEAGGTDTQYF.

The table lists this clonotype with many counts. This beta chain is a stray sequence in a library constructed for alpha chains; its clone size is not meaningful. V gene TRBV11-2 combines with J gene TRBJ2-3; D is undetermined. The CDR3 runs 16 residues. The V and J ends lost 0 bases and 0 bases respectively, with 10 bases between them. Germline CDR1 reads SGHAT; CDR2 reads FQNNGV. This chain's CDR3 is CASSLDFRSSTDTQYF. The CDR3 DNA follows: TGTGCCAGCAGCTTAGATTTTAGGAGTAGCACAGATACGCAGTATTTT.

Notes on this clonotype: This beta chain was picked up by a library intended for alpha chains and is off target, so its count carries little meaning. The chain recombines TRBV5-4 with TRBJ2-3; no clear D gene. The J call may be in error: the DNA end matches TRBJ1-5 better. Germline CDR1 reads SGHNT; CDR2 reads YYREEE (reference sequence). This CDR3 spans 15 amino acids. The CDR3 DNA is TGTGCCAGCAGCTTAGGCGCAGGAGAAACAGATACGCAGCATTTT. Protein sequence: CASSLGAGETDTQHF.

This clonotype was seen many times. Little can be read into the size of this beta chain, an off-target read in a library designed for alpha chains. This sequence joins TRBV2 and TRBJ2-2, with D tentatively TRBD1 (5 bases). The germline V and J ends were trimmed by 8 bases and 1 base, with 14 bases remaining between them. Germline-derived CDR1 and CDR2 are SNHLY and FYNNEI. There are 15 residues in the CDR3. DNA for the CDR3: TGTGCCAGCTCAATCAGAAGGGGGAACACCGGGGAGCTGTTTTTT. Translating it yields CASSIRRGNTGELFF.

In this sample, this clonotype is medium-sized. This beta chain appears as a stray read in a library generated for alpha chains; its size is not informative. The CDR3 sequence: CSATGNHEQYF. The CDR3 nucleotides read TGCAGTGCCACAGGGAACCACGAGCAGTACTTC. The genes are TRBV20-1 and TRBJ2-7; D is perhaps TRBD1 (6 bases). CDR3 length: 11 residues. The V and J ends lost 6 bases and 5 bases respectively, with 11 bases between them. From germline, CDR1 is DFQATT and CDR2 SNEGSKA (reference sequence).

Relative to its sample, this clonotype is medium-sized (0.01 to 0.1%). For a library built for alpha chains, this beta chain is a stray read; little rests on its size. The chain couples TRBV6-5 to TRBJ2-5; no definite D call. Per germline, CDR1 MNHEY and CDR2 SVGAGI. V was shortened by 5 bases and J by 2 bases, with 12 bases between the two germline ends. The CDR3 contains 14 residues. CDR3 amino acids: CASSLGSRQETQYF. The CDR3 nucleotides read TGTGCCAGCAGTCTTGGATCTAGACAAGAGACCCAGTACTTC.

About this clonotype itself: This beta chain lies outside the target of a library built for alpha chains; its clone size means little. This chain connects TRBV11-2 to TRBJ2-3; 10 nucleotides align to TRBD2. The CDR3 consists of 18 residues. After removal of 5 bases from V and 0 bases from J, the junction contained 11 bases not matched to a gene. Germline assignment: CDR1 SGHAT and CDR2 FQNNGV. As DNA, the CDR3 is TGTGCCAGCAGCCGACTAGCGGGTGAGCCTGCTAGCACAGATACGCAGTATTTT. Its translation: CASSRLAGEPASTDTQYF. Filled out from reference TRBV11-2 and TRBJ2-3, the complete variable domain reads EAGVAQSPRYKIIEKRQSVAFWCNPISGHATLYWYQQILGQGPKLLIQFQNNGVVDDSQLPKDRFSAERLKGVDSTLKIQPAKLEDSAVYLCASSRLAGEPASTDTQYFGPGTRLTVL.

The table lists this clonotype with a few counts. This beta chain turned up in a library designed for alpha chains; as an off-target read, its abundance says little. The genes are TRBV5-1 and TRBJ1-4; 11 bases match TRBD1. This CDR3 has 18 residues. V gave up 0 bases and J gave up 8 bases; unmatched junction bases: 12. Germline V gene lookup returns CDR1 SGHRS and CDR2 YFSETQ. CDR3 nucleotide sequence: TGCGCCAGCAGCTTGGGGACAGGGGGCAATAGGGTTAAAGAAAAACTGTTTTTT. Protein sequence: CASSLGTGGNRVKEKLFF.

In its sample, this clonotype was seen many times. Since it is a stray read in a library aimed at alpha chains, this beta chain has a size that is not meaningful. The chain carries TRBV21-1 and TRBJ1-5; TRBD1, as called in the table, went unchecked against the DNA. TRBV21-1 is noted as a pseudogene. The CDR3 is 20 amino acids. CDR3 DNA: TGTGCCAGCAGCCCCCATCACAGAGGACAGAGAATTTATAGCAATCAGCCCCAGCATTTT. Its protein product is CASSPHHRGQRIYSNQPQHF.